The sequence of this T cell receptor beta chain was determined in a study of CD8+CD57+ T cells in acquired aplastic anemia. Background on the study: When averaged, DNA from sorted CD4+ and CD8+ cells came to around 3 ug. Researchers reported that healthy donors averaged approximately 10 million reads for CD4+ cells. The study's findings and limits: Patients and healthy controls showed no significant CD8+ Simpson's diversity difference. Researchers report that fewer than 30 CD8+ CDR3 sequences appeared in both patients and controls.

Trimming left V 0 bases short and J 5 bases short, with 4 bases between. The CDR3 extends over 12 amino acids. The V gene's germline CDR1 is SGHVS and CDR2 FQNEAQ. Comments on this clonotype: Its antigen remains unknown.

Genomic DNA acted as the template from which TCR beta VDJ combination and CDR3 sequence profiling were carried out. TCRdb processed the reads anew with MiXCR; each CDR3 protein has one entry. This sample has about 160,000 distinct CDR3 sequences, with about 48% found just once. Sequenced material: sorted CD4+, CD8+, or CD8+CD57+ T cells (not recorded which) from PBMCs. V is TRBV7-8 and J is TRBJ1-2; D is unclear. The sequence derives from a human donor in good health. In nucleotides, the CDR3 is TGTGCCAGCAGCTTAGCTACATATGGCTACACCTTC. Translated, it gives CASSLATYGYTF.